This T cell receptor (beta chain) came from a study of control samples from healthy donors and cancer patients (dated by TCRdb to the early 2020s). According to the germline V gene (reference sequence), CDR1 reads MNHEY and CDR2 reads SMNVEV. Trimming accounts for 5 bases at V and 8 bases at J, while the number of junction bases matched to no gene is 7. Inclusive of the bounding cysteine and phenylalanine, the CDR3 is 14 residues long. Just CDR3 DNA is preserved here, 42 bases in frame from base 1. Details on this clone: Its antigen target is currently unknown. No qualities accompany the bases; no much larger clone lies one base away.

The method behind the library was the immunoSEQ multiplex PCR assay. This immuneACCESS table, as held by TCRdb, lists in-frame sequences with V and J called but not all clones. Of the missing ones, under half trace to an unresolved V gene in checked studies; the others have no known cause. Counted in this sample were hundreds of thousands of clones; about nine tenths of them appeared once. 5% to 8% of the sample is in the top ten clones. The V gene is TRBV27 and the J gene is TRBJ1-4; TRBD1 aligns with 8 central bases. The material sequenced was PBMCs. The origin of this receptor is a middle-aged man with head and neck cancer. In nucleotides, the sequence is TGTGCCAGCAGTCTTCAGGGGGCTAGGGAAAAACTGTTTTTT. Its protein reads: CASSLQGAREKLFF.